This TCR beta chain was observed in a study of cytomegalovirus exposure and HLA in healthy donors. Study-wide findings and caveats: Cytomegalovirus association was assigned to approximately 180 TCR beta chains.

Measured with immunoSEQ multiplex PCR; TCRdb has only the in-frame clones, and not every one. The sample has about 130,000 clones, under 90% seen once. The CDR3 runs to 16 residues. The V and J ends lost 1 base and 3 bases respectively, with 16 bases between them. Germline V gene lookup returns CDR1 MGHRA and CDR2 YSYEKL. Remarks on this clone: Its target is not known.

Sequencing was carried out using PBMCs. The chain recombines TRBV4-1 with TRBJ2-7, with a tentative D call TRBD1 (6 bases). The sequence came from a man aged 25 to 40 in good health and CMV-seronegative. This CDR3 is CASSQGGQGPIYEQYF. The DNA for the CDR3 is TGCGCCAGCAGCCAAGGGGGCCAGGGGCCGATCTACGAGCAGTACTTC.